The text below deals with one T cell receptor beta chain. This specimen belongs to a study of immune characterization of retroperitoneal liposarcoma. TCRdb used MiXCR to reprocess the PCR reads, holding one entry per CDR3 protein. Altogether roughly 10,000 distinct CDR3 sequences are present, 28% being singletons, with the ten largest covering about 8.5%. This CDR3 has 15 residues. Germline V gives CDR1 MNHEY, CDR2 SVGAGI. The V segment lost 5 bases and the J segment 0 bases; nucleotides outside the gene matches: 5. The receptor's source is a female donor with retroperitoneal liposarcoma. Sequenced sample: tumor tissue. V is TRBV6-5 and J is TRBJ2-3; 7 nucleotides line up with TRBD2. CDR3 sequence reads: CASSTAGGSTDTQYF. CDR3 nucleotides: TGTGCCAGCAGTACCGCCGGGGGGAGCACAGATACGCAGTATTTT.